This TCR beta chain was recorded in a study of T cell repertoires in cytomegalovirus infection. Across the study: Public TCR beta signature analysis indicated the presence of both CMV infection and matching HLA type.

TCRdb used MiXCR to reprocess the reads, holding one entry per CDR3 protein. The sample has hundreds of thousands of distinct CDR3 sequences, 20% to 25% seen once. The study's findings and limits: Carriers of CMV plus the relevant HLA were identified by cumulative public TCR beta family frequency. HLA-C-restricted CMV clonotypes gave the most frequent clonotype in two of eight donors.

Notes on this clonotype: Its antigen remains unknown.

Germline V gene sequence: CDR1 MGHDK, CDR2 SYGVNS. V lost 3 bases, J lost 7 bases, and 25 bases lay in between. This CDR3 region has 17 residues. The specimen was CD8+ T cells from PBMCs. The J gene is TRBJ2-7, the V gene TRBV25-1; D perhaps matches TRBD1 (6 bases). The clonotype originates from a human donor in good health (CMV status not recorded). Some clones in this sample may be carry-over from other donors' samples. The CDR3 loop is CASSEGTLRSPGWEQYF. CDR3 nucleotide sequence: TGTGCCAGCAGTGAGGGGACATTACGCAGCCCGGGGTGGGAGCAGTACTTC.